This TCR beta chain was captured by sequencing in a study of blood T cell repertoires in COVID-19. Study-level background: Acute and convalescent COVID-19 specimens originated in the United States, Italy and Spain. From T cells, B-cell-depleted T cells, or PBMCs came the material, which was cDNA or gDNA.

With 8 bases clipped from V and 4 bases from J, the junction kept 9 bases outside the gene matches. The CDR3 runs to 16 residues. Germline CDR1 and CDR2: LNHDA and SQIVND (reference sequence). Original data processing: The assay estimated nucleated cells by amplifying reference gene primers. Here immunoSEQ multiplex PCR was the method, and the copy in TCRdb shows in-frame clones only, minus some. V and J calls and clone size are given by that table; D and trimming were obtained from the DNA. The sample lists roughly 150,000 clones; around 82% were seen once. What was sequenced was PBMCs or T cells enriched from blood (not recorded which). The V and J genes are TRBV19 and TRBJ2-2; the match to TRBD2 covers 11 bases. This clonotype originated in a woman in her forties or fifties who had recovered from COVID-19. DNA of the CDR3: TGTGCCAGTCGAGGACCGGGACTAGCGGCCACCGGGGAGCTGTTTTTT. Residues: CASRGPGLAATGELFF.